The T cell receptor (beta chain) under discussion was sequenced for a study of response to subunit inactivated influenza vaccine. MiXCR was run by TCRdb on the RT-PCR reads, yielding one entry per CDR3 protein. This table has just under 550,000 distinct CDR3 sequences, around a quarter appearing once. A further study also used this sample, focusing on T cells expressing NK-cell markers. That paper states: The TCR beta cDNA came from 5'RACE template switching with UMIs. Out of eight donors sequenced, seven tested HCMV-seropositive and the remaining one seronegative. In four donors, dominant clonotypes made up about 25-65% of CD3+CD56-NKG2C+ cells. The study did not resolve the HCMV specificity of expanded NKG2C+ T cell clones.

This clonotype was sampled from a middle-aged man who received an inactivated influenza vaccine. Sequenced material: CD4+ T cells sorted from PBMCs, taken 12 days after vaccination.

CDR3 sequence reads: CASSLVEAGTYNEQFF. CDR3 bases: TGTGCCAGCAGCTTAGTCGAAGCGGGGACCTACAATGAGCAGTTCTTC. V usage is TRBV7-2 and J usage is TRBJ2-1, with 7 bases that match TRBD2. The trim removed 1 base at V and 2 bases at J, leaving 5 bases unmatched. The germline V gene encodes CDR1 SGHTA and CDR2 FQGNSA. This CDR3 region has 16 residues.